What follows describes a single T cell receptor beta chain. Its antigen is as yet unknown. This sample was included in a study of early T cells in non-severe SARS-CoV-2 infection. Study at large: Bulk RNA taken from unsorted whole blood was sequenced, leaving chains unpaired. Findings and caveats of the study: Private and CD4 specificities were missed by VDJdb matching, skewed to anti-spike CD8.

Each single cDNA molecule received a unique molecular identifier. TCRdb itself ran the 5' RACE reads through MiXCR, one entry per CDR3 protein. Among 55,000 or so distinct CDR3 sequences listed, around 13% were seen once. This CDR3 comprises 16 residues. CDR1 is WSHSY, CDR2 SAAADI, per germline. The ends were cut back, 2 bases at V and 4 bases at J, with 17 bases in the middle. This clonotype was obtained from an adult who was a healthcare worker with PCR-confirmed SARS-CoV-2 infection or an uninfected control (not recorded which). Source material: whole blood. J is TRBJ2-5 and V is TRBV10-2; a weak D match, TRBD1 (5 bases). The chain's CDR3 is CASSEGRAGRRETQYF. The DNA for the CDR3 is TGCGCCAGCAGTGAGGGTCGGGCAGGGCGGAGAGAGACCCAGTACTTC.